Each of the 9 T cell receptor beta chains below was sequenced from the same sample in a study of ipilimumab plus nivolumab after autologous stem cell transplantation. This table comes from immunoSEQ multiplex PCR, and its TCRdb copy is limited to in-frame clones, with some not included. The sample carries some 41,000 clones, 90% to 95% recorded once. Sequencing used PBMCs, obtained in a trial of ipilimumab plus nivolumab as post-transplant consolidation. The receptor set was obtained from a male donor with multiple myeloma.

This rearrangement joins TRBV28 to TRBJ2-5; 9 nucleotides match TRBD2. In germline, CDR1 is MDHEN, CDR2 SYDVKM. The CDR3 has 17 residues. V shed 5 bases, J shed 4 bases, and the junction held 14 bases outside the gene matches. The CDR3 coding sequence is TGTGCCAGCAGTAGTCTTAAGCGGGAGGTTCTGGGAGAGACCCAGTACTTC. It specifies CASSSLKREVLGETQYF.

This sequence joins TRBV5-1 and TRBJ1-2, with 7 positions matching TRBD1. The CDR3 covers 15 residues. From germline, CDR1 is SGHRS and CDR2 YFSETQ. The junction had 14 bases not matched to a gene; V was cut back by 4 bases and J by 8 bases. The chain's CDR3 is CASSLTLGQFKGYTF. The DNA for the CDR3 is TGCGCCAGCAGCCTCACCCTGGGACAGTTTAAAGGCTACACCTTC.

The CDR3 nucleotides are TGTGCCAGCAGCTCACAGGGTGGGGGCACTGAAGCTTTCTTT. It specifies CASSSQGGGTEAFF. The chain uses TRBV7-9 and TRBJ1-1; D perhaps matches TRBD1 (6 bases). Trimming pared 4 bases from V and 4 bases from J, leaving 13 bases between. CDR3 size: 14 residues. Germline V gene sequence: CDR1 SEHNR, CDR2 FQNEAQ (reference sequence).

The V and J genes are TRBV14 and TRBJ2-3, with no clear D. CDR1 is SGHDN and CDR2 is FVKESK in the germline V gene. The CDR3 has 17 residues. Trimming left V 0 bases short and J 2 bases short, with 15 bases between. The CDR3 DNA reads TGTGCCAGCAGCCAAGAGGGTCCCGGATACCCCACAGATACGCAGTATTTT. Its protein is CASSQEGPGYPTDTQYF.

V and J are TRBV28 and TRBJ2-3; 9 nucleotides agree with TRBD2. The V gene end was trimmed by 3 bases and the J gene end by 0 bases; junction bases not matched to a gene: 16. The CDR3 is 20 residues long. Germline V gene data show CDR1 as MDHEN and CDR2 as SYDVKM. CDR3: CASSFEAGGTTTISTDTQYF. The CDR3 nucleotides read TGTGCCAGCAGTTTTGAAGCGGGAGGCACCACTACGATTAGCACAGATACGCAGTATTTT.

The chain has TRBV13 and TRBJ1-3; the D is unclear. Trimming took 6 bases from V and 0 from J, leaving 18 bases between them. This CDR3 is built from 17 residues. The germline V gene encodes CDR1 PRHDT and CDR2 FYEKMQ (reference sequence). The CDR3 sequence is CASSLRPSGNSGNTIYF. CDR3 nucleotides: TGTGCCAGCAGTCTACGTCCTAGCGGGAACTCTGGAAACACCATATATTTT.

The V call is TRBV5-4, the J call TRBJ1-4; 7 bases line up with TRBD1. The CDR3 is 13 amino acids. V was clipped by 1 base and J by 8 bases; unmatched bases: 2. Germline V CDR1 and CDR2: SGHNT, YYREEE (reference sequence). This chain's CDR3 is CASSLWTGEKLFF. CDR3 sequence (DNA): TGTGCCAGCAGCTTGTGGACAGGCGAAAAACTGTTTTTT. The full variable domain, with the rest looked up from reference TRBV5-4 and TRBJ1-4, is ETGVTQSPTHLIKTRGQQVTLRCSSQSGHNTVSWYQQALGQGPQFIFQYYREEENGRGNFPPRFSGLQFPNYSSELNVNALELDDSALYLCASSLWTGEKLFFGSGTQLSVL.

The chain uses TRBV19 and TRBJ1-5; no firm D call. From germline, CDR1 is LNHDA and CDR2 SQIVND (reference sequence). Trimming cost V 1 base and J 5 bases, with 15 bases left between them. The CDR3 totals 16 residues. The CDR3 DNA sequence: TGTGCCAGTAGTATAGTCGCCGGGTATGAGTATCAGCCCCAGCATTTT. The encoded protein is CASSIVAGYEYQPQHF.

J is TRBJ1-2 and V is TRBV21-1. TRBV21-1 is marked as a pseudogene. The CDR3 has 15 residues. DNA for the CDR3: TGTGCCAGCAGCAAGCGGCCAGGTATTGAGTATGGCTACACCTTC. Amino acids: CASSKRPGIEYGYTF.